These T cell receptor beta chains were read from a single sample in a study of T-cell reconstitution after alpha-beta-depleted transplantation in children. TCRdb reprocessed the PCR reads via MiXCR and lists one record per CDR3 protein. Of about 980,000 distinct CDR3 sequences listed, roughly 29% are singletons. The sequencing here drew on PBMCs, mostly from graft donor cells, taken 360 days after TCRalphabeta/CD19-depleted stem cell transplant. The receptors were sampled from a boy in the first two years of life who had a stem cell transplant for SCID, so the T cells may come from the graft donor. Both conserved end residues are part of each CDR3. A D gene is named only where the DNA matches it firmly. Size is stated for part of the rows, as once, few or many counts, or as a class when the clone is expanded.

TRBJ2-6	.	TRBV9	.	TGTGCCAGCAGCGGGGGGGCGGTTGGGGCCAACGTCCTGACTTTC	CASSGGAVGANVLTF
TRBJ2-2	.	TRBV7-9	.	TGTGCCAGCACTAGGTCGAACACCGGGGAGCTGTTTTTT	CASTRSNTGELFF
TRBJ2-3	few	TRBV7-9	.	TGTGCCAGCAGCACCGCGACATCAATTAGCGCAGATACGCAGTATTTT	CASSTATSISADTQYF
TRBJ2-2	few	TRBV5-1	TRBD1	TGCGCCAGCTACCCCGGGACAGGGGTCACCGGGGAGCTGTTTTTT	CASYPGTGVTGELFF
TRBJ1-3	.	TRBV7-8	.	TGTGCCAGCAGCTTAGCGACGGGGGGAGGGAACACCATATATTTT	CASSLATGGGNTIYF
TRBJ2-5	.	TRBV4-2	.	TGTGCCAGCAGCCAAGAAGCGCCCTGGGAGACCCAGTACTTC	CASSQEAPWETQYF
TRBJ2-2	.	TRBV28	.	TGTGCCAGCAGTTTGGATCTCGCCGGGGAGCTGTTTTTT	CASSLDLAGELFF
TRBJ2-3	few	TRBV5-1	.	TGCGCCAGCCAGGCGGGGTTCCGGACAGATACGCAGTATTTT	CASQAGFRTDTQYF
TRBJ2-7	few	TRBV5-1	.	TGCGCCAGCAGCTATGACGGACAGAACTCCTACGAGCAGTACTTC	CASSYDGQNSYEQYF
TRBJ2-1	.	TRBV5-1	.	TGCGCCAGCAGCTTGGTAACCGGGGAGTCCTACAATGAGCAGTTCTTC	CASSLVTGESYNEQFF
TRBJ2-3	.	TRBV29-1	TRBD1	TGCAGCCTACGGGACAGCATAACAGATACGCAGTATTTT	CSLRDSITDTQYF
TRBJ1-4	.	TRBV2	.	TGTGCCAGCAGGACATTTGAAAATGAAAAACTGTTTTTT	CASRTFENEKLFF
TRBJ2-7	few	TRBV10-3	.	TGTGCCATCAGTGAGTCAGTGGGGGGATACGAGCAGTACTTC	CAISESVGGYEQYF
TRBJ2-3	.	TRBV27	TRBD1	TGTGCCAGCAGTTTTTTCGGACAGGGAAGCACAGATACGCAGTATTTT	CASSFFGQGSTDTQYF
TRBJ2-2	.	TRBV20-1	TRBD2	TGCAGTGCTACGGCTAGCGGGGTGGGGGAGCTGTTTTTT	CSATASGVGELFF
TRBJ2-7	few	TRBV7-8	TRBD1	TGTGCCAGCAGCTTAGGTGGATACTTGAGAGACAGGGATGCCGAGCAGTACTTC	CASSLGGYLRDRDAEQYF
TRBJ2-3	.	TRBV7-9	.	TGTGCCAGCAGCTTAGTTCTAGGGGCAGATACGCAGTATTTT	CASSLVLGADTQYF
TRBJ2-7	few	TRBV5-1	TRBD1	TGCGCCAGCAGCCCGGGGACAGGCGGTCTGGTGCAGTACTTC	CASSPGTGGLVQYF
TRBJ2-2	.	TRBV7-2	.	TGTGCCAGCAGCTTAGCGTTAGAGGGGTCCGGGGAGCTGTTTTTT	CASSLALEGSGELFF
TRBJ1-2	.	TRBV7-3	.	TGTGCCAGCAGCCCCCGGGTCGAAAGTGGCTACACCTTC	CASSPRVESGYTF
TRBJ1-2	.	TRBV11-1	TRBD1	TGTGCCAGCAGCTTGGATTCCCGGACAGGGAGGAACTATGGCTACACCTTC	CASSLDSRTGRNYGYTF
TRBJ1-5	.	TRBV12-3/TRBV12-4	.	TGTGCCAGCAGTCGCGGTGGGCTCGGGCAGCCCCAGCATTTT	CASSRGGLGQPQHF
TRBJ2-1	.	TRBV11-2	.	TGTGCCAGCAGCTTACTACCTTCCTACAATGAGCAGTTCTTC	CASSLLPSYNEQFF
TRBJ2-3	.	TRBV12-3/TRBV12-4	TRBD2	TGTGCCAGCAGTTTCTTAACTAGCGGAGCCACAGATACGCAGTATTTT	CASSFLTSGATDTQYF
TRBJ2-1	few	TRBV20-1	TRBD2	TGCAGTGCCCTCGGACTAGCGGGGGGGTACAATGAGCAGTTCTTC	CSALGLAGGYNEQFF
TRBJ2-1	few	TRBV5-1	TRBD2	TGCGCCAGCAGCGGACTAGCGGGGTTCGGGGCCTACAATGAGCAGTTCTTC	CASSGLAGFGAYNEQFF
TRBJ2-7	.	TRBV9	TRBD1	TGTGCCAGCAGCACACGAGACAGGGGTCCTACCTACGAGCAGTACTTC	CASSTRDRGPTYEQYF
TRBJ2-7	.	TRBV29-1	.	TGCAGCGTCTACCACCGGGACGGGCTCTACGAGCAGTACTTC	CSVYHRDGLYEQYF
TRBJ1-1	many	TRBV12-3/TRBV12-4	.	TGTGCCAGCAGAGCCGACATGTGGGCAGGAAGGGACACTGAAGCTTTCTTT	CASRADMWAGRDTEAFF
TRBJ2-1	many	TRBV27	.	TGTGCCAGCAGGCGTACAGCATCCTACAATGAGCAGTTCTTC	CASRRTASYNEQFF
TRBJ2-3	few	TRBV6-1	.	TGTGCCAGCAGTCAGCTTCCGCCGAAAGGCACAGATACGCAGTATTTT	CASSQLPPKGTDTQYF
TRBJ2-5	.	TRBV12-3/TRBV12-4	.	TGTGCCAGCAGTTTACCGCCCGAGACCCAGTACTTC	CASSLPPETQYF
TRBJ2-3	.	TRBV27	.	TGTGCCAGCAGTTTACGACAGGTCCCTTCCACAGATACGCAGTATTTT	CASSLRQVPSTDTQYF